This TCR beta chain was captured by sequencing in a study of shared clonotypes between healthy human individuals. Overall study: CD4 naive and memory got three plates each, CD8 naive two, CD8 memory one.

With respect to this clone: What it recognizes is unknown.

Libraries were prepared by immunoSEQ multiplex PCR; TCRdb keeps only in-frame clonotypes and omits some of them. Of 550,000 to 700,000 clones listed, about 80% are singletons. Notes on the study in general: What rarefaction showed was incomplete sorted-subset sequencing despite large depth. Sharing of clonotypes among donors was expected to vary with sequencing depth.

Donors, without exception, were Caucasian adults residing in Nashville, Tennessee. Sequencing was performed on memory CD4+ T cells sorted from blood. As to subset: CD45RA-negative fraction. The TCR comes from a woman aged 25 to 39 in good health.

CDR3 residues: CASRRTGEGTEAFF. The CDR3 coding sequence is TGTGCCAGCAGGAGGACAGGGGAGGGGACTGAAGCTTTCTTT. The J gene is TRBJ1-1, the V gene TRBV27, with 9 bases fitting TRBD1. With V trimmed by 6 bases and J by 5 bases, 7 bases remained unmatched. This CDR3 has 14 amino acids. Germline assignment: CDR1 MNHEY and CDR2 SMNVEV (reference sequence).